The 20 T cell receptor beta chains reported below all come from one sample, sequenced in a study of sequential checkpoint blockade in melanoma (dated by TCRdb to between 2017 and 2020). Library construction relied on the immunoSEQ multiplex PCR assay. In TCRdb, the immuneACCESS table is reduced to in-frame sequences with V and J assigned. These tables do not hold every clone; where another copy was compared, an unresolved V gene accounts for under half, and the others remain unexplained. The sample table shows over 10,000 clones, and roughly 65% are seen once. The ten largest clones represent roughly 20% of the sample. Sample treatment or condition, as interpreted from the label and publication: randomized to nivolumab then ipilimumab (arm A) or the reverse (arm B). Sample: CD8+ T cells sorted from blood (inferred from file names), taken from a patient given nivolumab and ipilimumab in sequence. These receptors all come from a human donor with melanoma.

This chain joins TRBV28 and TRBJ1-1; a possible D gene is TRBD1 (5 bases). The V end lost 5 bases, the J end lost 4 bases, and 14 bases lay between the germline ends. The CDR3 runs 14 residues. Germline-derived CDR1 and CDR2 are MDHEN and SYDVKM. The chain's CDR3 is CASSPRVVSTEAFF. The CDR3 DNA is TGTGCCAGCAGTCCCAGGGTGGTTAGCACTGAAGCTTTCTTT.

This chain uses TRBV10-1 with TRBJ2-2; 10 bases match TRBD2. The J segment lost 4 bases and the V segment lost 2 bases, leaving 1 base of the junction unmatched. Germline V gene lookup returns CDR1 WNHNN and CDR2 SYGVQD (reference sequence). This CDR3 has 15 amino acids. The CDR3 DNA follows: TGCGCCAGCAGTGAGCTAGCGGGAGCCACCGGGGAGCTGTTTTTT. Translating it yields CASSELAGATGELFF.

This clone was detected only once. This chain joins TRBV6-6 and TRBJ2-5; either TRBD1 or TRBD2 may fit D (5 bases each). The closer fit of TRBJ2-7 to the DNA end suggests the J call may be wrong. Germline lookup yields CDR1 MNHNY and CDR2 SVGAGI (reference sequence). The CDR3 has 13 amino acids. CDR3 residues: CASSYGGSYEQYF. CDR3 in DNA: TGTGCCAGCAGTTACGGGGGCTCCTACGAGCAGTACTTC.

The chain joins TRBV15 to TRBJ2-3, with D possibly being TRBD2 (6 bases). V was cut by 0 bases and J by 8 bases, with 15 bases left in between. The CDR3 is 15 amino acids. Germline CDR1 reads LNHNV; CDR2 reads YYDKDF (reference sequence). The CDR3 DNA is TGTGCCACCAGCAGAGAGGCGGGGCCTAGGCGTACGCAGTATTTT. Its protein is CATSREAGPRRTQYF.

In its sample, this clone was seen a few times. This chain's CDR3 is CASSFGGPDEQYF. Written as DNA, the CDR3 is TGTGCCAGCAGCTTCGGAGGGCCGGACGAGCAGTACTTC. J is TRBJ2-7 and V is TRBV11-2, with D perhaps TRBD2 (6 bases). The CDR3 spans 13 residues. The germline V gene encodes CDR1 SGHAT and CDR2 FQNNGV. The V end lost 3 bases, the J end lost 5 bases, and 11 bases lay between the germline ends. The full variable domain, with the rest looked up from reference TRBV11-2 and TRBJ2-7, is EAGVAQSPRYKIIEKRQSVAFWCNPISGHATLYWYQQILGQGPKLLIQFQNNGVVDDSQLPKDRFSAERLKGVDSTLKIQPAKLEDSAVYLCASSFGGPDEQYFGPGTRLTVT.

Only a few counts were recorded for this clone. The V call is TRBV6-6, the J call TRBJ2-4; tentatively, D is TRBD2 (5 bases). This CDR3 spans 13 amino acids. The germline V and J ends were trimmed by 2 bases and 6 bases, with 8 bases remaining between them. Germline V gene lookup returns CDR1 MNHNY and CDR2 SVGAGI (reference sequence). CDR3 region: CASSYTRRNIQYF. Here the CDR3 DNA reads TGTGCCAGCAGTTACACTAGAAGAAACATTCAGTACTTC.

Only a few counts were recorded for this clone. This chain connects TRBV28 to TRBJ2-5; possible D gene TRBD1, 6 bases. The J call is in doubt because the DNA end fits TRBJ2-7 better. From germline, CDR1 is MDHEN and CDR2 SYDVKM. The CDR3 consists of 14 residues. CDR3 protein: CASSFLSGDYEQYF. In DNA, the CDR3 is TGTGCCAGCAGTTTTCTCTCAGGGGATTACGAGCAGTACTTC.

The V and J genes are TRBV7-9 and TRBJ2-1, with 11 bases aligning to TRBD2. The CDR3 has 14 residues. Germline V gives CDR1 SEHNR, CDR2 FQNEAQ (reference sequence). V was pared by 5 bases and J by 9 bases, with 6 bases of the junction left unmatched. The CDR3 loop reads CASSELAGVGEQFF. As DNA, the CDR3 is TGTGCCAGCAGCGAACTAGCGGGAGTGGGTGAGCAGTTCTTC.

The rearrangement links TRBV2 to TRBJ2-7; tentative D call: TRBD2 (7 bases). From germline, CDR1 is SNHLY and CDR2 FYNNEI. The CDR3 has 14 residues. V shed 6 bases and J shed 2 bases, with 14 bases lying between them. This chain's CDR3 is CASSLTGRAYEQYF. The CDR3 bases are TGTGCCAGCAGCCTCACAGGGAGGGCCTACGAGCAGTACTTC.

The chain is built from TRBV7-2 and TRBJ1-1; 9 bases line up with TRBD1. The germline CDR1 and CDR2 sequences are SGHTA and FQGNSA. This CDR3 has 12 amino acids. After removal of 5 bases from V and 8 bases from J, the junction contained 3 bases not matched to a gene. The CDR3 protein is CASSKGTGEAFF. Here the CDR3 DNA reads TGTGCCAGCAGCAAGGGGACAGGGGAAGCTTTCTTT. The entire variable domain, with the rest obtained from reference TRBV7-2 and TRBJ1-1, is as follows: GAGVSQSPSNKVTEKGKDVELRCDPISGHTALYWYRQSLGQGLEFLIYFQGNSAPDKSGLPSDRFSAERTGGSVSTLTIQRTQQEDSAVYLCASSKGTGEAFFGQGTRLTVV.

This chain joins TRBV4-3 and TRBJ2-7; possibly TRBD2 for D (6 bases). V shed 0 bases and J shed 0 bases, with 9 bases lying between them. CDR1 LGHNA and CDR2 YSLEER come from the germline V gene. The CDR3 is 15 residues long. The CDR3: CASSQELASSYEQYF. DNA of the CDR3: TGCGCCAGCAGCCAAGAGCTAGCGAGCTCCTACGAGCAGTACTTC.

The rearrangement joins TRBV30 to TRBJ1-5; D is ambiguous. This CDR3 comprises 13 residues. CDR1 is GTSNPN, CDR2 SVGIG, per germline (reference sequence). V dropped 0 bases and J dropped 6 bases, with 9 bases sitting between them. This CDR3 is CAWSVGETQPQHF. CDR3 nucleotides: TGTGCCTGGAGTGTCGGGGAAACTCAGCCCCAGCATTTT.

This chain links TRBV28 with TRBJ2-7; D may be TRBD1 (6 bases). The CDR3 loop spans 16 amino acids. Deletions cut 5 bases from V and 2 bases from J, with 19 bases between. Germline values: CDR1 MDHEN, CDR2 SYDVKM. CDR3 residues: CASSIQEPGEPYEQYF. In nucleotides, the CDR3 is TGTGCCAGCAGTATACAGGAACCAGGGGAACCCTACGAGCAGTACTTC.

This clone was picked up a small number of times. The rearrangement links TRBV7-9 to TRBJ2-1, with 13 positions matching TRBD2. Germline CDR1 is SEHNR and CDR2 is FQNEAQ (reference sequence). J gave up 7 bases and V 5 bases, and 8 bases lay outside the gene matches. This CDR3 has 16 amino acids. CDR3 DNA sequence: TGTGCCAGCAGCGACGGGACTAGCGGGATGGAGAATGAGCAGTTCTTC. As protein: CASSDGTSGMENEQFF.

This clone was found a few times. The J gene is TRBJ1-3, the V gene TRBV28; D not resolved. The germline V gene has CDR1 MDHEN and CDR2 SYDVKM. This CDR3 region has 13 residues. V shed 6 bases and J shed 0 bases, with 6 bases lying between them. The DNA of the CDR3 is TGTGCCAGCAGCGATAGCTCTGGAAACACCATATATTTT. Residues: CASSDSSGNTIYF.

The genes are TRBV7-6 and TRBJ2-3; possibly TRBD1 for D (5 bases). The germline V and J ends were trimmed by 2 bases and 6 bases, with 6 bases remaining between them. Germline CDR1 SGHVS, CDR2 FNYEAQ. The CDR3 is 12 amino acids. The CDR3 sequence is CASSLPGDTQYF. DNA for the CDR3: TGTGCCAGCAGCTTACCAGGGGATACGCAGTATTTT.

CDR3 sequence: CATSREGRGQETQYF. The CDR3 coding sequence is TGTGCCACCAGCAGAGAGGGAAGGGGCCAAGAGACCCAGTACTTC. The genes are TRBV15 and TRBJ2-5, with D possibly matching TRBD1 (5 bases). V was pared by 0 bases and J by 1 base, with 9 bases between. CDR3 length: 15 amino acids. CDR1 is LNHNV and CDR2 is YYDKDF in the germline V gene (reference sequence).

This clone was recorded a few times. The V and J genes are TRBV6-5 and TRBJ2-5, with TRBD2 identical over 8 bases. Germline-derived CDR1 and CDR2 are MNHEY and SVGAGI. The trim removed 2 bases at V and 1 base at J, leaving 3 bases unmatched. The CDR3 totals 15 residues. The CDR3 DNA follows: TGTGCCAGCAGTTACGGAACTAGCGGCCAAGAGACCCAGTACTTC. Protein product: CASSYGTSGQETQYF.

This clone was observed a few times. The chain carries TRBV28 and TRBJ2-3; 7 bases are a match to TRBD1. Germline CDR1 and CDR2: MDHEN and SYDVKM. The CDR3 contains 15 residues. V was pared by 5 bases and J by 5 bases, with 10 bases of the junction left unmatched. For the CDR3, the DNA is TGTGCCAGCAGTACATCCGGACAGGTTGGAGATACGCAGTATTTT. Amino acids: CASSTSGQVGDTQYF.

The sample holds many counts of this clone. The gene calls are TRBV13 and TRBJ1-1, with TRBD1 as a possible D gene (6 bases). With 6 bases removed from V and 5 bases from J, the gap between germline ends came to 16 bases. The CDR3 runs to 14 residues. CDR1 is PRHDT and CDR2 is FYEKMQ in the germline V gene (reference sequence). The CDR3 region is CASSVGQLGTEAFF. The CDR3 DNA follows: TGTGCCAGCAGTGTGGGACAATTGGGGACTGAAGCTTTCTTT.